This record looks at one T cell receptor beta chain sequence and its context. As yet, its antigen is unknown. These data come from a study of T-cell memory formation after mild COVID-19. The study's findings and limits: Balance between CD4 and CD8 was seen in clones contracting day 15 to 85, and a CD4+ lean was seen in later expanders.

From the 5' RACE reads, TCRdb called clonotypes with MiXCR, one entry per CDR3 protein. This repertoire shows approximately 340,000 distinct CDR3 sequences, 15% to 20% found once; its top ten account for 20% to 25%. V lost 3 bases and J lost 5; bases outside the gene matches: 3. CDR3 length equals 16 residues. Germline V gene data show CDR1 as LGHNA and CDR2 as YNFKEQ. The chain links TRBV4-2 to TRBJ2-2; the match to TRBD2 covers 13 bases. The TCR originated in a young man who had mild COVID-19 (a few samples of this study predate the infection). Cell type and time point are not known. The sample taken for sequencing was PBMCs or a T cell subset sorted from them (not recorded which). The CDR3 loop reads CASSHEGLAGTGELFF. The CDR3 DNA reads as TGTGCCAGCAGCCACGAGGGACTAGCGGGGACCGGGGAGCTGTTTTTT.